A single sample gave rise to the 15 T cell receptor beta chains below, sequenced in a study of T cells in localized non-small cell lung cancer (dated by TCRdb to 2018 to 2020). Library preparation employed the immunoSEQ multiplex PCR assay. TCRdb took this table from immuneACCESS and kept in-frame rearrangements with V and J called. Such tables lack part of the clones; where checked against another copy, unresolved V genes explain under half of the gap, and the rest is unexplained. Here the sample has nearly 40,000 clones; approximately 86% occur a single time. Approximately 3.4% of the sample lies in the top ten. The specimen comprised peripheral blood, sampled before any cancer treatment. The receptors shown here come from a man between 18 and 55 years old with stage I lung adenocarcinoma.

In its sample, this clone was seen once. The chain recombines TRBV2 with TRBJ1-2; the D is unclear. Between the trimmed V and J ends, which lost 6 bases and 7 bases, there was a span of 9 bases. Germline CDR1 reads SNHLY; CDR2 reads FYNNEI. This CDR3 spans 11 amino acids. CDR3 residues: CASRPSGGYTF. CDR3 DNA: TGTGCCAGCAGACCGAGTGGTGGCTACACCTTC.

This clone has a handful of counts. The chain carries TRBV9 and TRBJ2-1; TRBD2 matches at 10 bases. This CDR3 is built from 15 residues. CDR1 and CDR2 (germline): SGDLS, YYNGEE. The junction had 3 bases not matched to a gene; V was cut back by 3 bases and J by 3 bases. This chain's CDR3 is CASSALAGVYNEQFF. The CDR3 DNA is TGTGCCAGCAGCGCCCTAGCGGGGGTCTACAATGAGCAGTTCTTC.

V and J are TRBV9 and TRBJ2-3; 8 bases fit TRBD2. With 0 bases clipped from V and 5 bases from J, the junction kept 5 bases outside the gene matches. This CDR3 has 15 amino acids. From germline, CDR1 is SGDLS and CDR2 YYNGEE. For the CDR3, the DNA is TGTGCCAGCAGCGTAGTGGCGGGGGGTGGAGATACGCAGTATTTT. Amino acid sequence: CASSVVAGGGDTQYF.

This clone is a singleton in its sample. The V and J genes are TRBV7-3 and TRBJ1-1; 7 nucleotides match TRBD1. V shed 5 bases, J shed 5 bases, and the junction held 8 bases outside the gene matches. CDR1 is SGHTA and CDR2 is FQGTGA in the germline V gene. The CDR3 spans 14 residues. CDR3 nucleotide sequence: TGTGCCAGCAGCAACCAGGGGGTAGGAACTGAAGCTTTCTTT. This sequence encodes CASSNQGVGTEAFF. The whole variable domain, filled in from reference TRBV7-3 and TRBJ1-1, reads GAGVSQTPSNKVTEKGKYVELRCDPISGHTALYWYRQSLGQGPEFLIYFQGTGAADDSGLPNDRFFAVRPEGSVSTLKIQRTERGDSAVYLCASSNQGVGTEAFFGQGTRLTVV.

V usage is TRBV10-1 and J usage is TRBJ1-2; 7 nucleotides align to TRBD1. Unmatched junction bases numbered 11, after V lost 2 bases and J lost 5 bases. Germline V gene lookup returns CDR1 WNHNN and CDR2 SYGVQD (reference sequence). The CDR3 is 16 amino acids. CDR3 residues: CASSEPRQGEYYGYTF. The CDR3 DNA is TGCGCCAGCAGTGAGCCTCGACAGGGAGAATATTATGGCTACACCTTC.

The chain joins TRBV5-8 to TRBJ1-2; 9 bases align to TRBD1. The CDR3 consists of 17 residues. V shed 4 bases, J shed 2 bases, and the junction held 12 bases outside the gene matches. Germline loops: CDR1 SGHTS, CDR2 YDEGEE. CDR3 DNA sequence: TGTGCCAGCAGCCAAGAGCTGGCCGGGACAGGGAACTATGGCTACACCTTC. It encodes CASSQELAGTGNYGYTF.

In its sample, this clone was seen once. This chain connects TRBV7-9 to TRBJ2-7, with a weak D call TRBD2 (5 bases). The CDR3 is made up of 14 amino acids. V was trimmed by 2 bases and J by 0 bases, leaving 8 bases between them. In germline, CDR1 is SEHNR, CDR2 FQNEAQ (reference sequence). Here the CDR3 DNA reads TGTGCCAGCAGCTTATCCCGGGACTCCTACGAGCAGTACTTC. Translated, it gives CASSLSRDSYEQYF.

The CDR3 nucleotides are TGTGCCAGCAGCCCCCGGGGGGGATTTACCAGAGAGACCCAGTACTTC. Translating gives CASSPRGGFTRETQYF. The chain employs TRBV7-2 and TRBJ2-5, with 8 nucleotides matching TRBD2. Germline V lookup: CDR1 SGHTA, CDR2 FQGNSA. The CDR3 has 16 residues. V lost 5 bases, J lost 4 bases, and 12 bases stayed unmatched. Drawing the rest from reference TRBV7-2 and TRBJ2-5, the complete variable domain is GAGVSQSPSNKVTEKGKDVELRCDPISGHTALYWYRQSLGQGLEFLIYFQGNSAPDKSGLPSDRFSAERTGGSVSTLTIQRTQQEDSAVYLCASSPRGGFTRETQYFGPGTRLLVL.

The chain has TRBV5-4 and TRBJ2-1; perhaps D is TRBD1 or TRBD2 (6 bases each). CDR3 length: 12 residues. In germline, CDR1 is SGHNT, CDR2 YYREEE (reference sequence). Trimming took off 4 bases at V and 10 bases at J, with 12 bases between the two ends. CDR3 coding DNA: TGTGCCAGCAGCGTACAGGGAGGCGAGCAGTTCTTC. Its protein product is CASSVQGGEQFF.

V gene TRBV2 combines with J gene TRBJ1-5; D is unclear. CDR1 SNHLY and CDR2 FYNNEI come from the germline V gene. The length of the CDR3 is 14 residues. With 7 bases removed from V and 0 bases from J, the gap between germline ends came to 10 bases. CDR3 nucleotide sequence: TGTGCCAGCAAACGAGATTATAGCAATCAGCCCCAGCATTTT. Its protein is CASKRDYSNQPQHF.

This chain uses TRBV7-8 with TRBJ1-5; D remains unclear. The length of the CDR3 is 15 residues. V was trimmed by 3 bases and J by 6 bases, leaving 15 bases between them. CDR1 is SGHVS and CDR2 is FQNEAQ in the germline V gene. The CDR3: CASSLKVSGSQPQHF. In nucleotides, the CDR3 is TGTGCCAGCAGCTTGAAGGTCAGCGGTAGTCAGCCCCAGCATTTT.

This clone has a handful of counts. The chain is built from TRBV4-1 and TRBJ2-5; 9 nucleotides match TRBD2. Germline V gives CDR1 MGHRA, CDR2 YSYEKL. Unmatched junction bases numbered 10, after V lost 0 bases and J lost 5 bases. The CDR3 runs 17 residues. The CDR3 loop is CASSQDRGGGADETQYF. The CDR3 DNA is TGCGCCAGCAGCCAAGATCGAGGCGGGGGGGCCGACGAGACCCAGTACTTC.

The genes are TRBV28 and TRBJ1-1; possible D gene TRBD1, 5 bases. The CDR3 is 15 amino acids. Trimming cost V 6 bases and J 0 bases, with 14 bases left between them. The germline gives CDR1 MDHEN, CDR2 SYDVKM. The CDR3 spells CASRFPGLMNTEAFF. CDR3 DNA: TGTGCCAGCAGGTTCCCAGGGCTAATGAACACTGAAGCTTTCTTT.

Concerning this clone: At one of its ends the junction is not consistent with the germline gene, which may arise from a read error. The chain is built from TRBV5-4 and TRBJ2-5; either TRBD1 or TRBD2 may fit D (5 bases each). The CDR3 contains 13 residues. Germline values: CDR1 SGHNT, CDR2 YYREEE (reference sequence). The CDR3 sequence: CTSSVVRGQTQYF. In nucleotides, the CDR3 is TGTACCAGCAGCGTCGTACGGGGACAGACCCAGTACTTC. Filled out from reference TRBV5-4 and TRBJ2-5, the complete variable domain reads ETGVTQSPTHLIKTRGQQVTLRCSSQSGHNTVSWYQQALGQGPQFIFQYYREEENGRGNFPPRFSGLQFPNYSSELNVNALELDDSALYLCTSSVVRGQTQYFGPGTRLLVL.

This clone was observed a single time. This sample also contains other DNA sequences that code for the same CDR3. The chain joins TRBV19 to TRBJ1-6, with D perhaps TRBD1 (5 bases). The V and J ends lost 6 bases and 5 bases respectively, with 11 bases between them. This CDR3 is built from 14 residues. The germline V gene has CDR1 LNHDA and CDR2 SQIVND (reference sequence). This CDR3 is CASSPGTDNSPLHF. The CDR3 DNA reads as TGTGCCAGTAGCCCAGGGACCGATAATTCACCCCTCCACTTT. Using reference TRBV19 and TRBJ1-6 for the parts outside the CDR3, the full variable domain is DGGITQSPKYLFRKEGQNVTLSCEQNLNHDAMYWYRQDPGQGLRLIYYSQIVNDFQKGDIAEGYSVSREKKESFPLTVTSAQKNPTAFYLCASSPGTDNSPLHFGNGTRLTVT.